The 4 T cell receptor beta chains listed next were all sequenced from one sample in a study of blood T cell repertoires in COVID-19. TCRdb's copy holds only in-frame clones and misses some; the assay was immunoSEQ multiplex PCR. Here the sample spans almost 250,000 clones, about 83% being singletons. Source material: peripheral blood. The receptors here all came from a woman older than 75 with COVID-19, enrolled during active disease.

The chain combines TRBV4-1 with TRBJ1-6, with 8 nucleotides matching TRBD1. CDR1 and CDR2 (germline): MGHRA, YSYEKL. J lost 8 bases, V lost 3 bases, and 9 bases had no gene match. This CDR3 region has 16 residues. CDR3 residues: CASSQADTGGYSPLHF. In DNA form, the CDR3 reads TGCGCCAGCAGCCAGGCCGATACAGGGGGATATTCACCCCTCCACTTT.

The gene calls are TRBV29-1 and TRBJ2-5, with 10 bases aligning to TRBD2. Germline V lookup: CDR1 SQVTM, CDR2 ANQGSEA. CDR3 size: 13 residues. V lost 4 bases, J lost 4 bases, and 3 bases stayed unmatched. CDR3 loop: CSVGAGGGETQYF. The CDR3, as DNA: TGCAGCGTTGGAGCGGGGGGGGGAGAGACCCAGTACTTC.

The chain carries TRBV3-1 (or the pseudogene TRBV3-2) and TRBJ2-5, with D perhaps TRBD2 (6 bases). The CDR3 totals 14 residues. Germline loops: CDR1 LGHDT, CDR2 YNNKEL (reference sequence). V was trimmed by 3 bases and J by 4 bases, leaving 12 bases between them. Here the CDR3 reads CASSHGGGAETQYF. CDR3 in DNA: TGTGCCAGCAGCCACGGTGGAGGGGCAGAGACCCAGTACTTC.

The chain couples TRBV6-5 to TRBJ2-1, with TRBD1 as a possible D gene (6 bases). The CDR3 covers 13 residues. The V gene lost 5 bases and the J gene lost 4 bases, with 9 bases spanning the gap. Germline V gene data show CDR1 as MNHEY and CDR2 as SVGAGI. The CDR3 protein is CASSPGQYNEQFF. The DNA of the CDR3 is TGTGCCAGCAGTCCTGGACAGTACAATGAGCAGTTCTTC.